This TCR beta chain was recorded in a study of cytomegalovirus exposure and HLA in healthy donors. Using immunoSEQ multiplex PCR, the repertoire was profiled, and TCRdb retains in-frame clones only, with some absent. The data contain more than 50,000 clones, 90% to 95% of them singletons. Between the trimmed V and J ends, which lost 9 bases and 3 bases, there was a span of 17 bases. The CDR3 covers 14 residues. Germline V CDR1 and CDR2: MNHEY, SMNVEV (reference sequence). This sequence joins TRBV27 and TRBJ1-1; D is uncertain. The sample was PBMCs. This clonotype was sampled from a woman aged 25-40 years in good health and CMV-seronegative. DNA of the CDR3: TGTGCCAGTGGGAGGATACTATTCGACACTGAAGCTTTCTTT. Translating it yields CASGRILFDTEAFF.